The next 14 T cell receptor beta chains were all read from a single sample in a study of response to subunit inactivated influenza vaccine. TCRdb processed the RT-PCR reads anew with MiXCR; each CDR3 protein has one entry. The sample yields under 200,000 distinct CDR3 sequences, about a tenth seen once. The material sequenced was non-naive T cells sorted from PBMCs, taken roughly 45 days after vaccination. The receptors stem from a man aged 50-60 years who received an inactivated influenza vaccine.

This clonotype turned up a few times. V is TRBV7-8 and J is TRBJ2-1; 9 bases are a match to TRBD1. Trimming at V came to 6 bases and at J to 10 bases, leaving 10 bases not matched to a gene. Germline CDR1 SGHVS, CDR2 FQNEAQ. The CDR3 totals 14 residues. DNA for the CDR3: TGTGCCAGCAGTATGGGACAGGGTAAGGACGAGCAGTTCTTC. This sequence encodes CASSMGQGKDEQFF.

The chain is built from TRBV4-1 and TRBJ2-7, with 8 bases lining up with TRBD2. This CDR3 spans 18 amino acids. Germline assignment: CDR1 MGHRA and CDR2 YSYEKL. The V and J ends lost 0 bases and 7 bases, in that order; junction bases with no gene match: 17. CDR3 amino acids: CASSQDAVRAGVFEEQYF. The DNA of the CDR3 is TGCGCCAGCAGCCAAGATGCGGTGCGAGCGGGGGTGTTTGAAGAGCAGTACTTC.

This clonotype was counted many times. The V gene is TRBV25-1, the J gene TRBJ2-7; D gene uncertain. Germline CDR1 MGHDK, CDR2 SYGVNS. Deletions cut 4 bases from V and 2 bases from J, with 12 bases between. The CDR3 sequence is 14 residues long. CDR3 bases: TGTGCCAGCAGTGTAGAGGACGGAGCCTACGAGCAGTACTTC. It codes for CASSVEDGAYEQYF.

This clonotype was picked up a small number of times. DNA for the CDR3: TGCAGTGCTAGAGATTGGACGAGCGTTGACTACGAGCAGTACTTC. Amino acids: CSARDWTSVDYEQYF. This chain uses TRBV20-1 with TRBJ2-7, with unresolved D. Trimming took 0 bases from V and 3 from J, leaving 15 bases between them. The CDR3 extends over 15 amino acids. Germline V CDR1 and CDR2: DFQATT, SNEGSKA (reference sequence).

The rearrangement uses TRBV13 and TRBJ2-7, with no clear D. With 0 bases removed from V and 5 bases from J, the gap between germline ends came to 11 bases. Germline CDR1 reads PRHDT; CDR2 reads FYEKMQ (reference sequence). This CDR3 comprises 14 residues. The CDR3 sequence is CASSLGTRNDEQYF. CDR3 DNA: TGTGCCAGCAGCTTAGGGACACGGAACGACGAGCAGTACTTC.

In its sample, this clonotype was seen a few times. The chain employs TRBV5-5 and TRBJ1-1; maybe TRBD1 (5 bases). The CDR3 contains 15 residues. Germline lookup yields CDR1 SGHKS and CDR2 YYEKEE (reference sequence). The V end was cut by 0 bases, the J end by 1 base, with 10 bases between. CDR3: CASSLGVGQNTEAFF. Written as DNA, the CDR3 is TGTGCCAGCAGCTTGGGGGTCGGACAGAACACTGAAGCTTTCTTT.

This chain joins TRBV20-1 and TRBJ2-7; D is uncertain. The CDR3 runs 14 residues. V lost 0 bases and J 3 bases, leaving 12 bases between the germline ends. Germline V lookup: CDR1 DFQATT, CDR2 SNEGSKA (reference sequence). CDR3 nucleotide sequence: TGCAGTGCTAGAGATCCACAGAACTACTACGAGCAGTACTTC. Amino acids: CSARDPQNYYEQYF.

The chain recombines TRBV28 with TRBJ2-3, with TRBD2 matching 8 bases. The germline gives CDR1 MDHEN, CDR2 SYDVKM. This CDR3 contains 16 residues. Losses at the gene ends were 5 bases for V and 3 bases for J; bases not matched to a gene: 10. The CDR3 DNA is TGTGCCAGCAGTCCCTTTAAAAGCGGGAGAACAGATACGCAGTATTTT. The encoded protein is CASSPFKSGRTDTQYF.

This clonotype has just a few counts. The chain employs TRBV7-2 and TRBJ2-7; 9 bases agree with TRBD1. V lost 1 base to trimming and J lost 7 bases; unmatched junction nucleotides: 8. The CDR3 consists of 15 residues. Germline CDR1 is SGHTA and CDR2 is FQGNSA. The DNA of the CDR3 is TGTGCCAGCAGCTTAGTGGGACAGGGAGGAGTAGAGCAGTACTTC. Amino acids: CASSLVGQGGVEQYF.

This clonotype was seen a handful of times. CDR3 residues: CAISEWGADTEAFF. The CDR3 DNA reads as TGTGCCATCAGTGAGTGGGGGGCGGACACTGAAGCTTTCTTT. The genes are TRBV10-3 and TRBJ1-1; D perhaps matches TRBD1 (6 bases). The V end was cut by 1 base, the J end by 3 bases, with 9 bases between. Germline CDR1 is ENHRY and CDR2 is SYGVKD. The CDR3 loop spans 14 amino acids.

This clonotype was recorded many times. This chain links TRBV20-1 with TRBJ2-3; 8 bases line up with TRBD2. CDR3 length: 17 residues. V lost 0 bases to trimming and J lost 3 bases; unmatched junction nucleotides: 11. Germline values: CDR1 DFQATT, CDR2 SNEGSKA (reference sequence). CDR3 region: CSARDRKSGGQTDTQYF. The CDR3 DNA follows: TGCAGTGCTAGAGACCGTAAATCGGGAGGGCAGACAGATACGCAGTATTTT.

The table lists this clonotype with a few counts. The chain joins TRBV20-1 to TRBJ2-3, with TRBD2 matching 8 bases. The germline gives CDR1 DFQATT, CDR2 SNEGSKA (reference sequence). This CDR3 region has 15 residues. Trimming removed 4 bases from V and 0 bases from J; junction bases left unmatched: 6. CDR3 residues: CSANRGGQSTDTQYF. The CDR3 bases are TGCAGTGCTAATCGGGGGGGCCAGAGCACAGATACGCAGTATTTT.

The chain couples TRBV28 to TRBJ2-3; TRBD2 might be the D (5 bases). The germline gives CDR1 MDHEN, CDR2 SYDVKM. CDR3 length equals 14 residues. Trimming shortened V by 1 base and J by 4 bases, and 9 bases separated the two germline ends. The CDR3: CASSLYPGSDTQYF. CDR3 DNA: TGTGCCAGCAGTTTATACCCGGGGTCAGATACGCAGTATTTT.

The chain couples TRBV6-2 or TRBV6-3 to TRBJ2-7, with 8 bases fitting TRBD2. The length of the CDR3 is 15 residues. Trimming cost V 4 bases and J 4 bases; bases outside gene matches: 9. Germline V gene lookup returns CDR1 MNHEY and CDR2 SVGEGT. The CDR3 DNA reads as TGTGCCAGCAGTTTCGGGCGGGAGGAACCTTACGAGCAGTACTTC. It is translated as CASSFGREEPYEQYF.